These 2 T cell receptor beta chains originate from one sample sequenced in a study of OX40 agonist ivuxolimab in advanced cancers. Repertoires were generated with immunoSEQ multiplex PCR, while TCRdb's copy carries only in-frame clones and drops some. Counted here are around 87,000 clones, 85% to 95% occurring once; the ten biggest clones make up about 2.4%. Sample: CD4+ or CD8+ T cells sorted from blood, taken in a trial of the OX40 agonist ivuxolimab. These receptors were collected from an adult with an advanced solid tumor such as melanoma, head and neck, liver or kidney cancer.

The chain links TRBV10-2 to TRBJ2-7, with D maybe TRBD2 (5 bases). This CDR3 has 14 residues. The germline gives CDR1 WSHSY, CDR2 SAAADI. V was cut by 0 bases and J by 1 base, with 7 bases left in between. CDR3 nucleotides: TGCGCCAGCAGTGAGTCCGGCGGGTCCTACGAGCAGTACTTC. It specifies CASSESGGSYEQYF.

The genes are TRBV30 and TRBJ2-5, with D perhaps matching TRBD1 (5 bases). CDR3 length equals 14 residues. Trimming pared 3 bases from V and 0 bases from J, leaving 11 bases between. Germline loops: CDR1 GTSNPN, CDR2 SVGIG (reference sequence). The CDR3: CAWSDPDNQETQYF. CDR3 bases: TGTGCCTGGAGCGACCCGGACAACCAAGAGACCCAGTACTTC.